The present entry profiles one T cell receptor (beta chain) with its context. The data were taken from a study of blood T cell repertoires in COVID-19. Study-level information: COVID-19 samples from acute and convalescent phases originated in the United States, Italy and Spain. The analysed material was cDNA or gDNA that came from T cells, B-cell-depleted T cells, or PBMCs.

This CDR3 has 12 residues. From germline, CDR1 is SNHLY and CDR2 FYNNEI. Between the trimmed V and J ends, which lost 6 bases and 13 bases, there was a span of 13 bases. Authors' data handling: Amplification of reference gene primers was used by the study to estimate nucleated cell counts. Only in-frame clones appear in the TCRdb table, and some are missing; sequencing was by immunoSEQ multiplex PCR. That table supplies the V and J calls and clone size; D and trimming were determined from the DNA. Seen here are 250,000 to 300,000 clones, 70% to 90% observed once, and the top ten hold 3% to 4.5%. This clonotype was obtained from a woman between 35 and 50 years old with acute or convalescent COVID-19. Material: peripheral blood. The chain uses TRBV2 and TRBJ1-6; D ambiguous. Here the CDR3 DNA reads TGTGCCAGCAGGGAATCCCCTCTTCCCCTCCACTTT. Its protein is CASRESPLPLHF.